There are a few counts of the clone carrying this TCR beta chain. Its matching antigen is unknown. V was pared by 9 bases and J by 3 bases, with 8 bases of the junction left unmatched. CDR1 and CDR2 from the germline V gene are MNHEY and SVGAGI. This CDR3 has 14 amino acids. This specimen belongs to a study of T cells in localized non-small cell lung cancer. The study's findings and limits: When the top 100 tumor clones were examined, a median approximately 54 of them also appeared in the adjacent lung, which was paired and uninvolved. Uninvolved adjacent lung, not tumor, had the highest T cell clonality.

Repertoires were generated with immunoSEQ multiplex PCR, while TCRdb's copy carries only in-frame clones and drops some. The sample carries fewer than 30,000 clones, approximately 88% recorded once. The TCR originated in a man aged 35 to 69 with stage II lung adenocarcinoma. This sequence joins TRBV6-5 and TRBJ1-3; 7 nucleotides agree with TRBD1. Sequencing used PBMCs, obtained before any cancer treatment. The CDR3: CASIDRAYGNTIYF. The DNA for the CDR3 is TGTGCCAGTATCGACAGGGCATATGGAAACACCATATATTTT.